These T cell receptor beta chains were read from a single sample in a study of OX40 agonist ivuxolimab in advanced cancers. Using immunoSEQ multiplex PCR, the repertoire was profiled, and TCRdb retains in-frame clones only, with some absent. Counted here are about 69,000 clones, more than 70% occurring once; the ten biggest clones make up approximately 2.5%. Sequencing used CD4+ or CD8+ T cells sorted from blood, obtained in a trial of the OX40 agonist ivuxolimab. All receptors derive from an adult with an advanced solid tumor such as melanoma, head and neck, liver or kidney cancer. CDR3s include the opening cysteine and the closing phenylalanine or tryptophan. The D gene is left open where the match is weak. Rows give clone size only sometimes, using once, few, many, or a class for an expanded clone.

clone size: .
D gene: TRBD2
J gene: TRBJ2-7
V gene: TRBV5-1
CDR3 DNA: TGCGCCAGCAGGCCTGTAGGAGGTAGCGGGCTCGCCGAGCAGTACTTC
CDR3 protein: CASRPVGGSGLAEQYF

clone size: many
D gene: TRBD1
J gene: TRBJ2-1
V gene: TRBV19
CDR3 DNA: TGTGCCAGTAGTGATACCGGGACAGGTTCCTACAATGAGCAGTTCTTC
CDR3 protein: CASSDTGTGSYNEQFF

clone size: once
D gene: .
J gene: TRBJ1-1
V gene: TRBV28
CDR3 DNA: TGTGCCAGCAGTTTTAACGGAAGAGCTGAAGCTTTCTTT
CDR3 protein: CASSFNGRAEAFF

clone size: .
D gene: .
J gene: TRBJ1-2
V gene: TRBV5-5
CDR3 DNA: TGTGCCAGCAGCTTCGGACAGAACTATGGCTACACCTTC
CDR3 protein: CASSFGQNYGYTF

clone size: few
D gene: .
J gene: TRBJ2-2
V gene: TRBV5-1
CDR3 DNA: TGCGCCAGCACTGGAGGTGGGGGCACCGGGGAGCTGTTTTTT
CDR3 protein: CASTGGGGTGELFF

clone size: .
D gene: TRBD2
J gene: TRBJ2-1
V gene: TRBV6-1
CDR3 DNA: TGTGCCAGCAGTGAAGCTAGCGGGGTTACTATTAGCTCCTACAATGAGCAGTTCTTC
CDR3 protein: CASSEASGVTISSYNEQFF

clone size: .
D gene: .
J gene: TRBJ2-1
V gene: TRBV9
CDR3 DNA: TGTGCCAGCAGTCCCCGGTGGGGATACAATGAGCAGTTCTTC
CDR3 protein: CASSPRWGYNEQFF

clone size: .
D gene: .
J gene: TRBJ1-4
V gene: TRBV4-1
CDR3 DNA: TGCGCCAGCAGCCAAGAGCCAGGCGTTGGAAAACTGTTTTTT
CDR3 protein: CASSQEPGVGKLFF

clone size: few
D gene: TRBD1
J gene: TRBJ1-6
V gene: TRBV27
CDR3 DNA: TGTGCCAGCAGTTTGGGACAGGGAAGATCACCCCTCCACTTT
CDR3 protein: CASSLGQGRSPLHF

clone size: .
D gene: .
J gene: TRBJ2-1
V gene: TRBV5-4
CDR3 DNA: TGTGCCAGCAGCTTGGAGGTAGGACGCTACAATGAGCAGTTCTTC
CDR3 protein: CASSLEVGRYNEQFF

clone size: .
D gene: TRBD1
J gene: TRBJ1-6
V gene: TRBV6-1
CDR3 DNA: TGTGCCAGCAGTTCGGACAGGTACTATAATTCACCCCTCCACTTT
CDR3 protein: CASSSDRYYNSPLHF

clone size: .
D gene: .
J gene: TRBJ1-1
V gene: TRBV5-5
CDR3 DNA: TGTGCCAGCAGAAAGGTCTCCGGAAACACTGAAGCTTTCTTT
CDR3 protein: CASRKVSGNTEAFF

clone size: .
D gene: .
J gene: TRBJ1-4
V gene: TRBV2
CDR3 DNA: TGTGCCAGCAGTGAAGCGGGCGGAATTAATGAAAAACTGTTTTTT
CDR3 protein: CASSEAGGINEKLFF

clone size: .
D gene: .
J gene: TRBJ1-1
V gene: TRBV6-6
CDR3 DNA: TGTGCCAGCAGAACAGGGAACACTGAAGCTTTCTTT
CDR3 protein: CASRTGNTEAFF

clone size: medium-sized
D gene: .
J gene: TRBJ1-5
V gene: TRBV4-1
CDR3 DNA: TGCGCCAGCAGCCAAGGGGACAACTACAATCAGCCCCAGCATTTT
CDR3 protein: CASSQGDNYNQPQHF

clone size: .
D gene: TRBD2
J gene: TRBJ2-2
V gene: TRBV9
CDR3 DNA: TGTGCCAGCAGCGTTAAAGCGGGGCCGGGGACCGGGGAGCTGTTTTTT
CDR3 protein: CASSVKAGPGTGELFF

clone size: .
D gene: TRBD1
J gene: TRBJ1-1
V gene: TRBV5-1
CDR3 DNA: TGCGCCAGCAGCTCCGACAGGGCAGTGAACACTGAAGCTTTCTTT
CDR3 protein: CASSSDRAVNTEAFF

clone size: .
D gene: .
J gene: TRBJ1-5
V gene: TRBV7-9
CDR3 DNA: TGTGCCAGCAGCTATCAGGGGAGCAATCAGCCCCAGCATTTT
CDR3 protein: CASSYQGSNQPQHF

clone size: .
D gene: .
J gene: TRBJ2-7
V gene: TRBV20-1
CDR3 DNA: TGCAGTGCCCGAGCGTCCCACGAGCAGTACTTC
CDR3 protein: CSARASHEQYF

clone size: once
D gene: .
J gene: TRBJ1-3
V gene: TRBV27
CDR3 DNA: TGTGCCAGCAGTTCCGTACGTAACTCTGGAAACACCATATATTTT
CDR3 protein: CASSSVRNSGNTIYF

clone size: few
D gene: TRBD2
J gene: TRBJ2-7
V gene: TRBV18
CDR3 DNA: TGTGCCAGCTCACCGTGGACTAGTTTGAGCGAGCAGTACTTC
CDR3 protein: CASSPWTSLSEQYF

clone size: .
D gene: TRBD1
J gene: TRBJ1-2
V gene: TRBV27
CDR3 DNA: TGTGCCAGCAGTCCCCAAGACAGGGTTTATGGCTACACCTTC
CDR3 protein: CASSPQDRVYGYTF